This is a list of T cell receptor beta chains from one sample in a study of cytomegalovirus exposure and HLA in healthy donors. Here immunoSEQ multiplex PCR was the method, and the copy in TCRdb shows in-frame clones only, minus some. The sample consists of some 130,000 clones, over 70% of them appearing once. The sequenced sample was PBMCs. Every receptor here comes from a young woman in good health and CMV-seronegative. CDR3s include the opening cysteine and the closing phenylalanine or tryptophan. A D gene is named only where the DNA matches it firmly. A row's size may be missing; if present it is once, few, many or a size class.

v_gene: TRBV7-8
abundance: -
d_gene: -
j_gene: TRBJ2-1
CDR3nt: TGTGCCAGCAGCTTAGGTCCAAACAATGAGCAGTTCTTC
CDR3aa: CASSLGPNNEQFF

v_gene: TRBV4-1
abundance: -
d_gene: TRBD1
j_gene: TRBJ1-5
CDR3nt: TGCGCCAGCAGCCAAGATGGACAGGGGTCCCAGCCCCAGCATTTT
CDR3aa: CASSQDGQGSQPQHF

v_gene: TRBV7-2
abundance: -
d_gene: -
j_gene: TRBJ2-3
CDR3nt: TGTGCCAGCAGCTTATCCTCAGCGTCGGCAGATACGCAGTATTTT
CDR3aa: CASSLSSASADTQYF

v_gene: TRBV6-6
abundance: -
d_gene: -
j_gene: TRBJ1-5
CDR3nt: TGTGCCAGCAGTTACGGCAGGGAGGGAAATCAGCCCCAGCATTTT
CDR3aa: CASSYGREGNQPQHF

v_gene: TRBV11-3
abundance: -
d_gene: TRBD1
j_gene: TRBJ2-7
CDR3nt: TGTGCCAGCAGCTTGTCAGGGGGTAGCGAGCAGTACTTC
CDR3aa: CASSLSGGSEQYF

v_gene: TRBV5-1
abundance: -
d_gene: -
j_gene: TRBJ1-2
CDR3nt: TGCGCCAGCAGCTTGGCGACAGGCACCTATGGCTACACCTTC
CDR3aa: CASSLATGTYGYTF

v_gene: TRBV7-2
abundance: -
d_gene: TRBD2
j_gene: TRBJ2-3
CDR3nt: TGTGCCAGCAGCCCGGCGGGGGGAGATACGCAGTATTTT
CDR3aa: CASSPAGGDTQYF

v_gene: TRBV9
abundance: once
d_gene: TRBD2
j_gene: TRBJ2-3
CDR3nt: TGTGCCAGCAGCCCTTTAGGCGGGAGGGAGACGCAGTATTTT
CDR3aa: CASSPLGGRETQYF

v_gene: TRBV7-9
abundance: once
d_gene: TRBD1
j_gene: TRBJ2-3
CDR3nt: TGTGCCAGCAGCTTAGCGACAGGGACCACAGATACGCAGTATTTT
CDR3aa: CASSLATGTTDTQYF

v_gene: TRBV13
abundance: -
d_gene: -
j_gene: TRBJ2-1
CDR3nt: TGTGCCAGCAGACAACGGGTAAAGCCGAATGAGCAGTTCTTC
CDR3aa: CASRQRVKPNEQFF

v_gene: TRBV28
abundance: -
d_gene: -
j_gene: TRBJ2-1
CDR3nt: TGTGCCAGCAGTGGTCGGGAGTCTGTGTACAATGAGCAGTTCTTC
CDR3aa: CASSGRESVYNEQFF

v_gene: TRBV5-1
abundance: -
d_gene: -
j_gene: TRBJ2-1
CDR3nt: TGCGCCAGCAGCTTGGTCCGTAGCTCCTACAATGAGCAGTTCTTC
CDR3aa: CASSLVRSSYNEQFF

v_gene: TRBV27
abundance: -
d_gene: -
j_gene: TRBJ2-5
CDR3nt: TGTGCCAGCAGTTTGGGGGGAATGCAAGAGACCCAGTACTTC
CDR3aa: CASSLGGMQETQYF

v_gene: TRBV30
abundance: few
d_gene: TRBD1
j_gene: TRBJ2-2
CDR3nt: TGTGCCTGGAGTGTAGCAGGGGGGAACACCGGGGAGCTGTTTTTT
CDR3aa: CAWSVAGGNTGELFF

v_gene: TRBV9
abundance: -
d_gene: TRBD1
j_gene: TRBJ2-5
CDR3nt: TGTGCCAGCAGCGTAGCTACAGGGGGTAGAGAGACCCAGTACTTC
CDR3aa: CASSVATGGRETQYF

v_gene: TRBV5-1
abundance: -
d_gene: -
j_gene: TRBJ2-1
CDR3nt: TGCGCCAGCGCCCAGGCGGGACTCCTCAGAAATGAGCAGTTCTTC
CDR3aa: CASAQAGLLRNEQFF

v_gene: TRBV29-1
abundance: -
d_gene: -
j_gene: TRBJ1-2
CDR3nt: TGCAGCGCAGGGGCCGAATTAGGCGGCTACACCTTC
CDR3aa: CSAGAELGGYTF

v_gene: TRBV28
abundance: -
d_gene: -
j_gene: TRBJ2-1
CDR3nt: TGTGCCAGCAGTGAAACTAGGGTGCAGTTCTTC
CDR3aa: CASSETRVQFF

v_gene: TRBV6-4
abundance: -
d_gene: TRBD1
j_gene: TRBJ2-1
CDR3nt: TGTGCCAGCAGTGTGACAGGGGGCTCCTACAATGAGCAGTTCTTC
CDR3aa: CASSVTGGSYNEQFF

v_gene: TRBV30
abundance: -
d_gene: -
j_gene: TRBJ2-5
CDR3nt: TGTGCCTGGAGTGGGGGGGCAGCGGGAAAGAGAGAGACCCAGTACTTC
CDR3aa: CAWSGGAAGKRETQYF

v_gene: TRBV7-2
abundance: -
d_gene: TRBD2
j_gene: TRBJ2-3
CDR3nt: TGTGCCAGCAGCCTTATAGCGGGAGTTAGCACAGATACGCAGTATTTT
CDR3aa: CASSLIAGVSTDTQYF

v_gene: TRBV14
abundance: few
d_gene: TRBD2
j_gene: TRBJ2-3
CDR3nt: TGTGCCAGCAGTCAAGTTGGGGGAGGGCTGGCGCAGTATTTT
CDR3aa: CASSQVGGGLAQYF

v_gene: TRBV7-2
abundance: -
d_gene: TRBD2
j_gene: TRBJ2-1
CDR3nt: TGTGCCAGCAAAAGCATCGGCGGGAGAATGAATGAGCAGTTCTTC
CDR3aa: CASKSIGGRMNEQFF

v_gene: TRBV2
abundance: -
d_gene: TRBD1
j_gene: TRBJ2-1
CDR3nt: TGTGCCAGCAAGGGGGCCATCCTAGTAGGAATCGGTGAGCAGTTCTTC
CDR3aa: CASKGAILVGIGEQFF

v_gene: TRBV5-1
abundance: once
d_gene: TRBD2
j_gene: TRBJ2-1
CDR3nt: TGCGCCAGCAGCCGCATTAGCGGGAGTGACTACAATGAGCAGTTCTTC
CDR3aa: CASSRISGSDYNEQFF

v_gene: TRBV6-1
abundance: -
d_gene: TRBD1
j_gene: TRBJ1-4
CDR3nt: TGTGCCAGCAGTGATCGGACAGGGGTGAGAGAAAAACTGTTTTTT
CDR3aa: CASSDRTGVREKLFF

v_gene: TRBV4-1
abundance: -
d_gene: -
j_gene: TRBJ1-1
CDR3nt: TGCGCCAGCAGCCTAAACACTGAAGCTTTCTTT
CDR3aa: CASSLNTEAFF